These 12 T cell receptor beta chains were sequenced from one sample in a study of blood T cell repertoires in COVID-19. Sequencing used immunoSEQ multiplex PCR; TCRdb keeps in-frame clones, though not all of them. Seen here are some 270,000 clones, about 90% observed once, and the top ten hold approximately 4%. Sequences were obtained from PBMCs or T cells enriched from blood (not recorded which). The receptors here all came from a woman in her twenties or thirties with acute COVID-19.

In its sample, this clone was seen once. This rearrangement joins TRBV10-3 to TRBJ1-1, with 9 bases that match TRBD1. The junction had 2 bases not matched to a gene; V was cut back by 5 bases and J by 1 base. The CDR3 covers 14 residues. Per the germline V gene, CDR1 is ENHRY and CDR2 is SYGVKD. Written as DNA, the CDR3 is TGTGCCATCAGTAGGACAGGGGAGAACACTGAAGCTTTCTTT. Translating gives CAISRTGENTEAFF.

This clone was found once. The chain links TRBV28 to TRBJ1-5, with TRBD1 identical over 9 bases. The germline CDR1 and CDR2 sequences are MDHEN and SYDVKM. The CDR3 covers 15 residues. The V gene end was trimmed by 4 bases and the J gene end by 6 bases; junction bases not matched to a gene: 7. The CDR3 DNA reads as TGTGCCAGCAGTTCCCGGGACAGGGCTTTTCAGCCCCAGCATTTT. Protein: CASSSRDRAFQPQHF. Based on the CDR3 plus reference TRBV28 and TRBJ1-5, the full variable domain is DVKVTQSSRYLVKRTGEKVFLECVQDMDHENMFWYRQDPGLGLRLIYFSYDVKMKEKGDIPEGYSVSREKKERFSLILESASTNQTSMYLCASSSRDRAFQPQHFGDGTRLSIL.

The CDR3 spells CASSLRWNTGELFF. The CDR3 region has the DNA TGTGCCAGCAGTTTGCGGTGGAACACCGGGGAGCTGTTTTTT. The chain carries TRBV27 and TRBJ2-2; D not resolved. The CDR3 length is 14 residues. Germline-derived CDR1 and CDR2 are MNHEY and SMNVEV (reference sequence). The V gene lost 3 bases and the J gene lost 1 base, with 6 bases spanning the gap.

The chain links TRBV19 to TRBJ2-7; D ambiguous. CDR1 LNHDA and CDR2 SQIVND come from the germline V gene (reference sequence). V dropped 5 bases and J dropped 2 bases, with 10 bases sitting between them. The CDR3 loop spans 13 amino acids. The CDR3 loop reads CASSGRSAYEQYF. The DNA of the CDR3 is TGTGCCAGTAGTGGCAGGTCTGCCTACGAGCAGTACTTC.

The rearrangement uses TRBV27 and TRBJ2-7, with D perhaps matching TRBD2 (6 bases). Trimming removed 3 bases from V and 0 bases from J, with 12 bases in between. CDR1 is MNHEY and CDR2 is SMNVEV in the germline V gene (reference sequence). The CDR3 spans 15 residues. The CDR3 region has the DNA TGTGCCAGCAGTTTTAGCGGCTTCAGCTCCTACGAGCAGTACTTC. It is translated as CASSFSGFSSYEQYF.

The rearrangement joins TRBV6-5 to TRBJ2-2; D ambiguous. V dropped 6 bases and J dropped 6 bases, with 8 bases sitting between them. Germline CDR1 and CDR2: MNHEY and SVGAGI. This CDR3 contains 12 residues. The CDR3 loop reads CASRLIAGELFF. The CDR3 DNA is TGTGCCAGCAGACTAATCGCCGGGGAGCTGTTTTTT.

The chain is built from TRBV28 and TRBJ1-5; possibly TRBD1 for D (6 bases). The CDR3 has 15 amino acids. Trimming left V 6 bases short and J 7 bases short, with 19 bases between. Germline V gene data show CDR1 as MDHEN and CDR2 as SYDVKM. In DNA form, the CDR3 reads TGTGCCAGCAGCCCGCGACAGGCTGTTAAGCAGCCCCAGCATTTT. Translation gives CASSPRQAVKQPQHF.

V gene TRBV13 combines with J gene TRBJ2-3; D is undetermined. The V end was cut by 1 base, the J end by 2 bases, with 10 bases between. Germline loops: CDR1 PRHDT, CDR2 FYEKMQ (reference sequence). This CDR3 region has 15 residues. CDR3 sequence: CASSLVVQTTDTQYF. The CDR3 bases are TGTGCCAGCAGCTTAGTTGTACAGACCACAGATACGCAGTATTTT.

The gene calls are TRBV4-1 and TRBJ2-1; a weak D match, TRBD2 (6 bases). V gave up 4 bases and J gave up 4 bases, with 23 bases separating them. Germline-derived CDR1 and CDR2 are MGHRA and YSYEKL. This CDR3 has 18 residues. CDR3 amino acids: CASSPYPPSIADYNEQFF. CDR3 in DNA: TGCGCCAGCAGCCCCTACCCCCCCTCTATAGCGGATTACAATGAGCAGTTCTTC.

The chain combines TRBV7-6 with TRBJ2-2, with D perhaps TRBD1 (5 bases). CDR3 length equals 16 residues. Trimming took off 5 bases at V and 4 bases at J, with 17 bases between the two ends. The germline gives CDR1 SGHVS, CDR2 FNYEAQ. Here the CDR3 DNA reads TGTGCCAGCAGCAATACACAGGCCGGAAGCACCGGGGAGCTGTTTTTT. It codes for CASSNTQAGSTGELFF. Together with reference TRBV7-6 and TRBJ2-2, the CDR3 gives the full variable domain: GAGVSQSPRYKVTKRGQDVALRCDPISGHVSLYWYRQALGQGPEFLTYFNYEAQQDKSGLPNDRFSAERPEGSISTLTIQRTEQRDSAMYRCASSNTQAGSTGELFFGEGSRLTVL.

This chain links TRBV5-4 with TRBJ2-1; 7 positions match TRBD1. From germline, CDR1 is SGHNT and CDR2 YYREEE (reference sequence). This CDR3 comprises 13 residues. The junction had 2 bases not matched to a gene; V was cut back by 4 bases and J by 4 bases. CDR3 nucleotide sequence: TGTGCCAGCAGCCGGGACAGTTACAATGAGCAGTTCTTC. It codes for CASSRDSYNEQFF.

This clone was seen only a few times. In nucleotides, the CDR3 is TGTGCCAGCAGCCCCCGCTGGGAGGCTAATGAAAAACTGTTTTTT. Translation gives CASSPRWEANEKLFF. V is TRBV11-2 and J is TRBJ1-4; no firm D call. This CDR3 has 15 amino acids. V lost 5 bases, J lost 3 bases, and 13 bases lay in between. The V gene's germline CDR1 is SGHAT and CDR2 FQNNGV.